These 32 T cell receptor beta chains were all obtained from the same sample, sequenced in a study. TCRdb processed the RT-PCR reads anew with MiXCR; each CDR3 protein has one entry. The table records approximately 720,000 distinct CDR3 sequences, approximately 15% of them present only once. Material: memory CD4+ T cells from blood. Receptor source: a female donor in good health, serving as a healthy control.

The gene calls are TRBV10-2 and TRBJ1-2; D may be TRBD1 (5 bases). Per the germline V gene, CDR1 is WSHSY and CDR2 is SAAADI. This CDR3 has 13 residues. Trimming left V 3 bases short and J 5 bases short, with 10 bases between. CDR3 sequence: CASSDGGEYGYTF. The CDR3 DNA is TGCGCCAGCAGTGACGGGGGAGAATATGGCTACACCTTC.

This clonotype was detected a few times. The chain combines TRBV29-1 with TRBJ1-1; 9 nucleotides match TRBD1. Trimming took 3 bases from V and 3 from J; bases not matched to a gene: 11. The CDR3 runs 16 residues. From germline, CDR1 is SQVTM and CDR2 ANQGSEA. Written as DNA, the CDR3 is TGCAGCGTTGATGGGGACAGGGTACTAACTTACACTGAAGCTTTCTTT. Encoded protein: CSVDGDRVLTYTEAFF.

This clonotype came up a few times. J is TRBJ2-1 and V is TRBV7-2, with D tentatively TRBD2 (5 bases). Trimming removed 3 bases at V and 7 bases at J, with 19 bases between. The V gene's germline CDR1 is SGHTA and CDR2 FQGNSA. CDR3 length equals 16 residues. The CDR3 spells CASSLYLAGIGNEQFF. The CDR3, as DNA: TGTGCCAGCAGCTTGTATCTAGCAGGTATCGGTAATGAGCAGTTCTTC. The full variable domain, rest sourced from reference TRBV7-2 and TRBJ2-1, is GAGVSQSPSNKVTEKGKDVELRCDPISGHTALYWYRQSLGQGLEFLIYFQGNSAPDKSGLPSDRFSAERTGGSVSTLTIQRTQQEDSAVYLCASSLYLAGIGNEQFFGPGTRLTVL.

This clonotype was seen a few times. The chain has TRBV20-1 and TRBJ1-6; a weak D match, TRBD1 (5 bases). The CDR3 totals 15 residues. Germline values: CDR1 DFQATT, CDR2 SNEGSKA (reference sequence). Between the trimmed V and J ends, which lost 0 bases and 6 bases, there was a span of 12 bases. The CDR3 reads CSARDLGRVNSPLHF. In nucleotides, the CDR3 is TGCAGTGCTAGAGATCTGGGACGGGTTAATTCACCCCTCCACTTT.

V usage is TRBV10-3 and J usage is TRBJ2-2; TRBD2 aligns across 10 bases. The CDR3 is 15 amino acids. The V and J ends lost 6 bases and 7 bases, in that order; junction bases with no gene match: 8. Looked up from germline, CDR1 is ENHRY and CDR2 is SYGVKD. CDR3 protein: CAISELAGAGGELFF. CDR3 nucleotides: TGTGCCATCAGCGAGCTAGCGGGAGCAGGCGGGGAGCTGTTTTTT.

With respect to this clonotype: A much more abundant neighbour one base away suggests this may be a read error. The V call is TRBV7-8, the J call TRBJ2-7; TRBD1 aligns across 7 bases. V shed 1 base, J shed 3 bases, and the junction held 3 bases outside the gene matches. The CDR3 runs 14 residues. Germline V gene lookup returns CDR1 SGHVS and CDR2 FQNEAQ. This chain's CDR3 is CASSLEGAHYEQYF. CDR3 sequence (DNA): TGTGCCAGCAGCTTAGAGGGGGCCCACTACGAGCAGTACTTC.

This clonotype was observed a handful of times. This CDR3 is CSARDRRWRDEQYF. CDR3 nucleotide sequence: TGCAGTGCTAGAGATCGGAGGTGGCGTGACGAGCAGTACTTC. This chain uses TRBV20-1 with TRBJ2-7; tentative D call: TRBD2 (5 bases). The V and J ends lost 0 bases and 5 bases respectively, with 14 bases between them. The germline CDR1 and CDR2 sequences are DFQATT and SNEGSKA (reference sequence). The CDR3 covers 14 residues.

This clonotype was seen only a few times. The chain is built from TRBV7-2 and TRBJ2-7; weak D call: TRBD1 (6 bases). The germline gives CDR1 SGHTA, CDR2 FQGNSA. The V and J ends lost 2 bases and 9 bases respectively, with 14 bases between them. This CDR3 region has 13 residues. This CDR3 is CASSLNPGDVQYF. The CDR3 nucleotides are TGTGCCAGCAGCTTAAATCCAGGGGACGTGCAGTACTTC.

This clonotype was counted at least ten times. V is TRBV7-9 and J is TRBJ2-1; tentatively, D is TRBD2 (5 bases). Looked up from germline, CDR1 is SEHNR and CDR2 is FQNEAQ (reference sequence). The CDR3 runs 13 residues. V dropped 1 base and J dropped 9 bases, with 10 bases sitting between them. The CDR3 reads CASSLGSAGEQFF. As DNA, the CDR3 is TGTGCCAGCAGCTTAGGGTCGGCGGGTGAGCAGTTCTTC.

CDR3 nucleotide sequence: TGTGCCAGTGGGGCAGGGGGCAATCAGCCCCAGCATTTT. It codes for CASGAGGNQPQHF. J is TRBJ1-5 and V is TRBV2, with a tentative D call TRBD1 (6 bases). The CDR3 is made up of 13 amino acids. V lost 9 bases and J lost 2, with 11 bases in between. CDR1 is SNHLY and CDR2 is FYNNEI in the germline V gene.

This clonotype was recorded many times. J is TRBJ2-3 and V is TRBV7-2; TRBD1 matches 7 bases. Germline CDR1 and CDR2: SGHTA and FQGNSA. The V gene end was trimmed by 5 bases and the J gene end by 1 base; junction bases not matched to a gene: 3. The CDR3 is 14 amino acids. This CDR3 reads CASSRGQGTDTQYF. CDR3 DNA sequence: TGTGCCAGCAGCCGAGGACAGGGCACAGATACGCAGTATTTT. Complete variable domain (other parts from reference TRBV7-2 and TRBJ2-3): GAGVSQSPSNKVTEKGKDVELRCDPISGHTALYWYRQSLGQGLEFLIYFQGNSAPDKSGLPSDRFSAERTGGSVSTLTIQRTQQEDSAVYLCASSRGQGTDTQYFGPGTRLTVL.

The V call is TRBV20-1, the J call TRBJ2-1, with 7 bases aligning to TRBD1. The CDR3 has 14 residues. Germline CDR1 DFQATT, CDR2 SNEGSKA (reference sequence). Losses at the gene ends were 6 bases for V and 1 base for J; bases not matched to a gene: 6. The CDR3 loop is CSAAGTASYNEQFF. Here the CDR3 DNA reads TGCAGTGCGGCCGGGACAGCGTCCTACAATGAGCAGTTCTTC.

Points on this clonotype: This may come from a read error, since a much larger clone is one base off. The chain couples TRBV20-1 to TRBJ2-1; 7 positions agree with TRBD2. Germline V gene sequence: CDR1 DFQATT, CDR2 SNEGSKA (reference sequence). The CDR3 sequence is 11 residues long. The CDR3 here is CSAGRAHEQFF. As DNA, the CDR3 is TGCAGCGCAGGGAGGGCCCACGAGCAGTTCTTC.

The sample holds a few counts of this clonotype. The chain combines TRBV18 with TRBJ2-5; D call uncertain. The CDR3 is 13 amino acids. In germline, CDR1 is KGHSH, CDR2 LQKENI. Trimming shortened V by 3 bases and J by 2 bases, and 7 bases separated the two germline ends. The CDR3 sequence: CASSPAQQETQYF. CDR3 coding DNA: TGTGCCAGCTCACCGGCGCAGCAAGAGACCCAGTACTTC.

This clonotype has ten or more counts. The chain has TRBV4-3 and TRBJ2-1, with unresolved D. Germline V CDR1 and CDR2: LGHNA, YSLEER. The V and J ends lost 0 bases and 7 bases respectively, with 19 bases between them. This CDR3 is built from 17 residues. The chain's CDR3 is CASSQEVASPRKNEQFF. For the CDR3, the DNA is TGCGCCAGCAGCCAAGAAGTTGCTTCGCCACGAAAAAATGAGCAGTTCTTC.

In this sample, this clonotype turned up a few times. The rearrangement links TRBV18 to TRBJ2-3, with D possibly TRBD2 on 6 matching bases. Germline V gene sequence: CDR1 KGHSH, CDR2 LQKENI. The V end was cut by 8 bases, the J end by 4 bases, with 16 bases between. This CDR3 is built from 14 residues. Here the CDR3 DNA reads TGTGCCAGCGTCCTGGGAGGAGCGGCAGATACGCAGTATTTT. It is translated as CASVLGGAADTQYF.

This rearrangement joins TRBV5-4 to TRBJ1-2; D perhaps matches TRBD1 (6 bases). V gave up 3 bases and J gave up 8 bases, with 11 bases separating them. This CDR3 region has 12 residues. CDR1 and CDR2 from the germline V gene are SGHNT and YYREEE (reference sequence). The CDR3 region has the DNA TGTGCCAGCAGCTCAAACAGGGAAGGCTACACCTTC. Protein: CASSSNREGYTF.

The CDR3: CASSPRQGSSEAFF. CDR3 DNA: TGTGCCAGCAGTCCACGACAGGGTTCAAGTGAAGCTTTCTTT. The chain is built from TRBV12-3 or TRBV12-4 and TRBJ1-1; 7 bases line up with TRBD1. The V gene end was trimmed by 5 bases and the J gene end by 7 bases; junction bases not matched to a gene: 10. This CDR3 region has 14 residues.

This clonotype was detected a few times. CDR3 nucleotide sequence: TGTGCCAGCAGTGAAGCAAGCCTGGGACCCCAGCATTTT. Translation gives CASSEASLGPQHF. The chain carries TRBV6-1 and TRBJ1-5; D not certain. V was trimmed by 0 bases and J by 10 bases, leaving 10 bases between them. CDR1 and CDR2 from the germline V gene are MNHNS and SASEGT. The CDR3 runs 13 residues.

This clonotype appeared many times. V is TRBV10-3 and J is TRBJ2-6; D not certain. Germline V gene data show CDR1 as ENHRY and CDR2 as SYGVKD. The CDR3 is 17 amino acids. The V end was cut by 0 bases, the J end by 0 bases, with 9 bases between. CDR3 in DNA: TGTGCCATCAGTGAGTCACCGGATTACTCTGGGGCCAACGTCCTGACTTTC. Translating gives CAISESPDYSGANVLTF.

Ten or more counts support this clonotype. V gene TRBV29-1 combines with J gene TRBJ2-7; 10 bases match TRBD1. The junction had 7 bases not matched to a gene; V was cut back by 4 bases and J by 7 bases. The germline gives CDR1 SQVTM, CDR2 ANQGSEA. CDR3 length: 13 residues. CDR3 nucleotides: TGCAGCGTTGGGTCAGGGACAGGGGTAGAGCAGTACTTC. Amino acid sequence: CSVGSGTGVEQYF.

The chain combines TRBV12-2 with TRBJ2-1. TRBV12-2 is labeled a pseudogene. The CDR3 sequence is 10 residues long. The CDR3 sequence is CASRSSEQFF. In DNA form, the CDR3 reads TGTGCAAGTCGCTCTAGTGAGCAGTTCTTC.

Many counts were recorded for this clonotype. The chain recombines TRBV20-1 with TRBJ2-1; 9 bases are shared with TRBD2. Germline V CDR1 and CDR2: DFQATT, SNEGSKA (reference sequence). This CDR3 is built from 19 residues. V was clipped by 2 bases and J by 0 bases; unmatched bases: 14. For the CDR3, the DNA is TGCAGTGCTAGATGGGGCGGGAGGGCATCAATATTCTCCTACAATGAGCAGTTCTTC. It yields the protein CSARWGGRASIFSYNEQFF.

The chain joins TRBV12-3 or TRBV12-4 to TRBJ2-1, with D maybe TRBD2 (6 bases). The V and J ends lost 6 bases and 4 bases respectively, with 10 bases between them. The CDR3 runs to 13 residues. The CDR3 nucleotides read TGTGCCAGCAGACGGGGGACTTACAATGAGCAGTTCTTC. The encoded protein is CASRRGTYNEQFF.

This clonotype was detected only a few times. The chain employs TRBV7-9 and TRBJ2-6; 8 positions agree with TRBD2. With V trimmed by 4 bases and J by 4 bases, 6 bases remained unmatched. The CDR3 sequence is 16 residues long. Germline CDR1 is SEHNR and CDR2 is FQNEAQ (reference sequence). The CDR3 DNA reads TGTGCCAGCAGCTCGGGACTAGTGTCCGGGGCCAACGTCCTGACTTTC. Translating it yields CASSSGLVSGANVLTF. Drawing the rest from reference TRBV7-9 and TRBJ2-6, the complete variable domain is DTGVSQNPRHKITKRGQNVTFRCDPISEHNRLYWYRQTLGQGPEFLTYFQNEAQLEKSRLLSDRFSAERPKGSFSTLEIQRTEQGDSAMYLCASSSGLVSGANVLTFGAGSRLTVL.

This chain links TRBV20-1 with TRBJ2-7; 7 bases fit TRBD1. The trim removed 3 bases at V and 3 bases at J, leaving 8 bases unmatched. The CDR3 spans 14 residues. The germline CDR1 and CDR2 sequences are DFQATT and SNEGSKA (reference sequence). The CDR3 DNA follows: TGCAGTGCTAGGGATCACAGGGGTTACTACGAGCAGTACTTC. It is translated as CSARDHRGYYEQYF.

A word on this clonotype: Given the absence of the conserved phenylalanine or tryptophan at the CDR3 end, a read error is likely. The V call is TRBV9, the J call TRBJ2-5; 8 bases align to TRBD1. Germline assignment: CDR1 SGDLS and CDR2 YYNGEE. The trim removed 4 bases at V and 5 bases at J, leaving 10 bases unmatched. The CDR3 is 15 residues long. In DNA form, the CDR3 reads TGTGCCAGCAGCTCACAGGGGGGACGAGGCGAGACCCAGTACTCC. Protein: CASSSQGGRGETQYS.

In this sample, this clonotype turned up once. The chain combines TRBV28 with TRBJ2-1, with TRBD2 matching over 8 bases. The junction had 9 bases not matched to a gene; V was cut back by 2 bases and J by 9 bases. The CDR3 runs 15 residues. Germline V CDR1 and CDR2: MDHEN, SYDVKM. The DNA for the CDR3 is TGTGCCAGCAGTTTAGGAGGGACTAGAAGAGGTGAGCAGTTCTTC. Translated, it gives CASSLGGTRRGEQFF.

This clonotype was counted only a few times. CDR3 coding DNA: TGCAGCCCTAGCGGGGGGTTCGATACGCAGTATTTT. Translation gives CSPSGGFDTQYF. This chain connects TRBV20-1 to TRBJ2-3; 11 bases map to TRBD2. Germline loops: CDR1 DFQATT, CDR2 SNEGSKA (reference sequence). CDR3 length: 12 amino acids.

This clonotype was picked up many times. The chain recombines TRBV24-1 with TRBJ2-1, with 12 nucleotides matching TRBD2. The length of the CDR3 is 15 residues. V shed 7 bases, J shed 3 bases, and the junction held 3 bases outside the gene matches. Germline V gene sequence: CDR1 KGHDR, CDR2 SFDVKD. The CDR3 sequence is CATRPTSGSYNEQFF. The CDR3 bases are TGTGCCACCAGGCCGACTAGCGGGAGCTACAATGAGCAGTTCTTC.

This chain uses TRBV7-9 with TRBJ1-2, with D hard to call. Germline V gives CDR1 SEHNR, CDR2 FQNEAQ (reference sequence). V was clipped by 5 bases and J by 0 bases, with 13 bases between them. The CDR3 has 15 residues. The CDR3 nucleotides read TGTGCCAGCAGCCCTTCCTCCTTAGCTAACTATGGCTACACCTTC. Amino acids: CASSPSSLANYGYTF.

This chain joins TRBV12-3 or TRBV12-4 and TRBJ2-1; TRBD2 might be the D (5 bases). This CDR3 region has 15 residues. Trimming took 1 base from V and 7 from J, leaving 14 bases between them. CDR3 DNA sequence: TGTGCCAGCAGTTTAGGGGTTTTACGGGGAAATGAGCAGTTCTTC. Protein sequence: CASSLGVLRGNEQFF.